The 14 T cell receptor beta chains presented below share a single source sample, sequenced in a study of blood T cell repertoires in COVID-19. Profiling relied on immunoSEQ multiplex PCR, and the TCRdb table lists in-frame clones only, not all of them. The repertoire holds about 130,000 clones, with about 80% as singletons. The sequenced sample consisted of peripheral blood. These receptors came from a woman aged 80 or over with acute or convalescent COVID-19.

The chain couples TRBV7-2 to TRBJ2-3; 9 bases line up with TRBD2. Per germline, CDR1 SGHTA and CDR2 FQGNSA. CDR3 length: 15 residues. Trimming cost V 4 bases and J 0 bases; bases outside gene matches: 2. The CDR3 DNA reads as TGTGCCAGCAGCTCTAGCGGGACTAGCACAGATACGCAGTATTTT. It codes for CASSSSGTSTDTQYF. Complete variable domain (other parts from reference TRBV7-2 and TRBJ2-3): GAGVSQSPSNKVTEKGKDVELRCDPISGHTALYWYRQSLGQGLEFLIYFQGNSAPDKSGLPSDRFSAERTGGSVSTLTIQRTQQEDSAVYLCASSSSGTSTDTQYFGPGTRLTVL.

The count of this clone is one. For the CDR3, the DNA is TGTGCCAGCAGCCTTGGAGACTTGACAGGGTCATCCGGAAACACCATATATTTT. Its translation is CASSLGDLTGSSGNTIYF. The V call is TRBV5-4, the J call TRBJ1-3; 7 positions match TRBD1. Germline assignment: CDR1 SGHNT and CDR2 YYREEE (reference sequence). The CDR3 has 18 residues. V lost 4 bases, J lost 4 bases, and 17 bases stayed unmatched.

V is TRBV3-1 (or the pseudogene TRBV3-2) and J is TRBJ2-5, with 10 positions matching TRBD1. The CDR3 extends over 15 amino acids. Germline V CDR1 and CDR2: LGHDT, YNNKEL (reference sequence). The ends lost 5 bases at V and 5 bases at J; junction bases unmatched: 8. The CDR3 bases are TGTGCCAGCAGCTTGGGGACAGGGGCCCAGGAGACCCAGTACTTC. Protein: CASSLGTGAQETQYF.

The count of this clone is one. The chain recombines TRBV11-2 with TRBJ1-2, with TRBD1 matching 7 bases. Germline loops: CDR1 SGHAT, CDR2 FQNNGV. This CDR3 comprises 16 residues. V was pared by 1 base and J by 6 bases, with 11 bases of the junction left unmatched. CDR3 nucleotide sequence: TGTGCCAGCAGCTTAGGGGGACAGTCCCCGAGGGATGGCTACACCTTC. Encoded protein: CASSLGGQSPRDGYTF.

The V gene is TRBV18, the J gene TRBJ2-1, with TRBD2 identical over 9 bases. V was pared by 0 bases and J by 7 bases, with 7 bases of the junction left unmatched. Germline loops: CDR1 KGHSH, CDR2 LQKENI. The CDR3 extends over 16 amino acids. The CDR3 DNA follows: TGTGCCAGCTCACCACCCTCTAGCGGGGTTGGAAATGAGCAGTTCTTC. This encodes CASSPPSSGVGNEQFF. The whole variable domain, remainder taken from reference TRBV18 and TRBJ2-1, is NAGVMQNPRHLVRRRGQEARLRCSPMKGHSHVYWYRQLPEEGLKFMVYLQKENIIDESGMPKERFSAEFPKEGPSILRIQQVVRGDSAAYFCASSPPSSGVGNEQFFGPGTRLTVL.

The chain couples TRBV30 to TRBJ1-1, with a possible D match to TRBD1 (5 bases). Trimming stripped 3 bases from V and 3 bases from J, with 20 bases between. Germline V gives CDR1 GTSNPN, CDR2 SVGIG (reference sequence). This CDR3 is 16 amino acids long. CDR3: CAWSPPLGRGDTEAFF. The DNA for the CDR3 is TGTGCCTGGAGCCCCCCCCTGGGGCGCGGGGACACTGAAGCTTTCTTT. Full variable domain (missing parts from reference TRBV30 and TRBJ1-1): SQTIHQWPATLVQPVGSPLSLECTVEGTSNPNLYWYRQAAGRGLQLLFYSVGIGQISSEVPQNLSASRPQDRQFILSSKKLLLSDSGFYLCAWSPPLGRGDTEAFFGQGTRLTVV.

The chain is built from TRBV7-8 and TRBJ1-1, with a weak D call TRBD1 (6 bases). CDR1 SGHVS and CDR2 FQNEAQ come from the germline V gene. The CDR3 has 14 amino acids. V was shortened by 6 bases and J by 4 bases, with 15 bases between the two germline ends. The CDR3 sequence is CASRRQAQGTEAFF. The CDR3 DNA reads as TGTGCCAGCAGAAGACAGGCCCAGGGCACTGAAGCTTTCTTT.

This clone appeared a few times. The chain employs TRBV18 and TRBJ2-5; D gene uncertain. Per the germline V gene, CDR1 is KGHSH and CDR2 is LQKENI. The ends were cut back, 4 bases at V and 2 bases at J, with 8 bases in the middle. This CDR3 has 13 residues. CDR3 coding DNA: TGTGCCAGCTCACTCCGAGAACAAGAGACCCAGTACTTC. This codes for CASSLREQETQYF.

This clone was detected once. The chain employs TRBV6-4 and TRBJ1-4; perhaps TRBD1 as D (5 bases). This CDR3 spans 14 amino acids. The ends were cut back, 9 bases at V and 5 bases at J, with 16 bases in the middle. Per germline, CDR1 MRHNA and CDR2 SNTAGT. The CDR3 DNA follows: TGTGCCAGTGCCCCCCGGGGGGGGAATGAAAAACTGTTTTTT. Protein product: CASAPRGGNEKLFF.

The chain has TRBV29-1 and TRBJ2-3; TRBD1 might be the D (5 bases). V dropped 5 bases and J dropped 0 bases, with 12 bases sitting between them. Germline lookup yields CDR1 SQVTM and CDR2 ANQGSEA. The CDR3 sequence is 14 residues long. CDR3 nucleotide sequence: TGCAGCGTTCGGAAGGGGCAGAGCACAGATACGCAGTATTTT. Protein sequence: CSVRKGQSTDTQYF.

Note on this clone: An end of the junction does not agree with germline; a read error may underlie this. Here the CDR3 reads CSASDQPQHF. The CDR3 region has the DNA TGCAGTGCTAGCGATCAGCCCCAGCATTTT. The J gene is TRBJ1-5, the V gene TRBV20-1; D gene ambiguous. Germline loops: CDR1 DFQATT, CDR2 SNEGSKA (reference sequence). The CDR3 totals 10 residues.

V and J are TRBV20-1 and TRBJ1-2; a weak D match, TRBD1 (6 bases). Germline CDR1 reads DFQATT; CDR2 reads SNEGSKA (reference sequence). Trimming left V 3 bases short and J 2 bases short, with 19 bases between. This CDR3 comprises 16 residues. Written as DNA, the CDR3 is TGCAGTGCTAGTGAGGGAGGGGGTGGACGGAACTATGGCTACACCTTC. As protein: CSASEGGGGRNYGYTF.

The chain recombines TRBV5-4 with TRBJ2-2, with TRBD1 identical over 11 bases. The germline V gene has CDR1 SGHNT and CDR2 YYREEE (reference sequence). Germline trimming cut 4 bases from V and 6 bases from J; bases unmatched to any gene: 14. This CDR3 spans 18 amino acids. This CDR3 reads CASSPRAGGQGGPGELFF. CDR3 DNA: TGTGCCAGCAGCCCCCGGGCTGGGGGACAGGGGGGTCCCGGGGAGCTGTTTTTT.

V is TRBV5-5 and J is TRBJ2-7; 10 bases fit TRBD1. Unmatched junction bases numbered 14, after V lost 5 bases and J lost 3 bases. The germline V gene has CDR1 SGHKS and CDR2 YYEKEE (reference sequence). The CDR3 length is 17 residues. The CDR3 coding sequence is TGTGCCAGCAGGGACGGTGGAGGGGACAGGGGCCACTACGAGCAGTACTTC. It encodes CASRDGGGDRGHYEQYF.